One and the same sample provided the 26 T cell receptor beta chains below, sequenced in a study of cytomegalovirus exposure and HLA in healthy donors. Generated by immunoSEQ multiplex PCR, the TCRdb table keeps only in-frame clones and is missing some. The profile shows 240,000 or so clones, approximately 84% of them singletons. Sequences were obtained from PBMCs. These receptors came from a woman under 40 in good health and CMV-seropositive.

The J gene is TRBJ2-3, the V gene TRBV20-1, with unresolved D. Trimming shortened V by 0 bases and J by 10 bases, and 8 bases separated the two germline ends. CDR1 is DFQATT and CDR2 is SNEGSKA in the germline V gene (reference sequence). The CDR3 has 11 residues. CDR3 loop: CSARDLEAQYF. The CDR3 bases are TGCAGTGCTAGAGATTTAGAGGCGCAGTATTTT.

This clone was recorded once. Other DNA sequences of this sample code for an identical CDR3. The chain joins TRBV2 to TRBJ1-4; a possible D gene is TRBD1 (5 bases). This CDR3 has 13 amino acids. Germline assignment: CDR1 SNHLY and CDR2 FYNNEI. V lost 3 bases and J lost 8, with 10 bases in between. The DNA of the CDR3 is TGTGCCAGCAGTGAGGACGGGGGGGAAAAACTGTTTTTT. It translates to CASSEDGGEKLFF.

The CDR3 region is CASSLAREQGLDEQYF. For the CDR3, the DNA is TGTGCCAGCAGCTTAGCGCGTGAACAGGGTCTCGACGAGCAGTACTTC. The chain uses TRBV7-6 and TRBJ2-7; D might be TRBD1 (6 bases). Trimming took off 0 bases at V and 5 bases at J, with 17 bases between the two ends. The CDR3 spans 16 residues. CDR1 and CDR2 from the germline V gene are SGHVS and FNYEAQ.

The J gene is TRBJ1-1, the V gene TRBV9, with D hard to call. V shed 0 bases and J shed 10 bases, with 19 bases lying between them. The CDR3 loop spans 15 amino acids. Germline V gene lookup returns CDR1 SGDLS and CDR2 YYNGEE. The CDR3 nucleotides are TGTGCCAGCAGCGTAGGTAATGGTTTTGGGGAGGGAGCTTTCTTT. Translation gives CASSVGNGFGEGAFF.

The chain couples TRBV9 to TRBJ2-5, with D maybe TRBD2 (6 bases). This CDR3 spans 15 amino acids. Germline V gene lookup returns CDR1 SGDLS and CDR2 YYNGEE. Deletions cut 4 bases from V and 0 bases from J, with 13 bases between. The CDR3 reads CASSQGSGNQETQYF. Written as DNA, the CDR3 is TGTGCCAGCAGCCAGGGTAGCGGAAACCAAGAGACCCAGTACTTC. Combining the CDR3 with reference TRBV9 and TRBJ2-5 gives the whole variable domain DSGVTQTPKHLITATGQRVTLRCSPRSGDLSVYWYQQSLDQGLQFLIQYYNGEERAKGNILERFSAQQFPDLHSELNLSSLELGDSALYFCASSQGSGNQETQYFGPGTRLLVL.

This rearrangement joins TRBV5-1 to TRBJ2-1, with 9 nucleotides matching TRBD1. This CDR3 is built from 16 residues. The J segment lost 5 bases and the V segment lost 0 bases, leaving 6 bases of the junction unmatched. Germline CDR1 SGHRS, CDR2 YFSETQ. The CDR3 is CASSLGTGTGNNEQFF. CDR3 bases: TGCGCCAGCAGCTTGGGTACCGGGACAGGGAACAATGAGCAGTTCTTC.

The genes are TRBV10-3 and TRBJ1-5; D perhaps matches TRBD1 (5 bases). From germline, CDR1 is ENHRY and CDR2 SYGVKD. V lost 2 bases, J lost 4 bases, and 6 bases lay in between. This CDR3 contains 13 residues. This chain's CDR3 is CAISEGGNQPQHF. CDR3 nucleotide sequence: TGTGCCATCAGTGAGGGGGGGAATCAGCCCCAGCATTTT.

The chain employs TRBV7-3 and TRBJ2-1; no clear D gene. Germline V gene lookup returns CDR1 SGHTA and CDR2 FQGTGA. This CDR3 has 14 residues. The V gene lost 5 bases and the J gene lost 8 bases, with 16 bases spanning the gap. The DNA for the CDR3 is TGTGCCAGCAGCGTTAGCCCCTCTAGAGATGAGCAGTTCTTC. It is translated as CASSVSPSRDEQFF.

J is TRBJ1-2 and V is TRBV15; 10 nucleotides match TRBD1. The length of the CDR3 is 15 residues. Germline trimming cut 1 base from V and 7 bases from J; bases unmatched to any gene: 6. The germline CDR1 and CDR2 sequences are LNHNV and YYDKDF (reference sequence). As DNA, the CDR3 is TGTGCCACCAGCAGAGCCAGAGGGACAGGGGTTGGCTACACCTTC. Translating gives CATSRARGTGVGYTF.

The V call is TRBV13, the J call TRBJ1-5; D is possibly TRBD1 (5 bases). Germline V gene data show CDR1 as PRHDT and CDR2 as FYEKMQ (reference sequence). V was cut by 3 bases and J by 5 bases, with 11 bases left in between. The CDR3 contains 14 residues. CDR3: CASSFAGPDQPQHF. The CDR3 bases are TGTGCCAGCAGCTTCGCGGGACCAGATCAGCCCCAGCATTTT.

The chain employs TRBV18 and TRBJ2-7; perhaps TRBD2 as D (7 bases). Germline V gives CDR1 KGHSH, CDR2 LQKENI. The CDR3 consists of 14 residues. Trimming shortened V by 3 bases and J by 7 bases, and 16 bases separated the two germline ends. The CDR3 nucleotides are TGTGCCAGCTCACCTGGGGGGGGCGGACTGGAGCAGTACTTC. It codes for CASSPGGGGLEQYF.

The chain joins TRBV6-5 to TRBJ2-7; 9 positions agree with TRBD1. The J segment lost 5 bases and the V segment lost 5 bases, leaving 7 bases of the junction unmatched. The CDR3 consists of 14 residues. CDR1 is MNHEY, CDR2 SVGAGI, per germline. CDR3: CASSETTGGDEQYF. CDR3 coding DNA: TGTGCCAGCAGTGAAACGACAGGGGGGGACGAGCAGTACTTC.

The CDR3 loop is CAISPGQRETQYF. The CDR3 DNA follows: TGTGCCATCAGTCCGGGACAGCGGGAGACCCAGTACTTC. The chain carries TRBV10-3 and TRBJ2-5, with 7 nucleotides matching TRBD1. V lost 5 bases, J lost 5 bases, and 5 bases stayed unmatched. CDR3 length: 13 residues. The germline CDR1 and CDR2 sequences are ENHRY and SYGVKD.

Regarding this clone: This CDR3 is also generated by other DNA sequences in the sample. The chain uses TRBV4-1 and TRBJ1-1; D is undetermined. This CDR3 has 13 amino acids. Trimming left V 1 base short and J 2 bases short, with 5 bases between. Germline V gene data show CDR1 as MGHRA and CDR2 as YSYEKL. The CDR3 coding sequence is TGCGCCAGCAGCCAAGCGGGAAACACTGAAGCTTTCTTT. It codes for CASSQAGNTEAFF.

This clone was counted between two and nine times. The chain has TRBV7-2 and TRBJ2-3; 13 nucleotides line up with TRBD2. Germline V gene lookup returns CDR1 SGHTA and CDR2 FQGNSA. The CDR3 covers 15 residues. With V trimmed by 6 bases and J by 7 bases, 7 bases remained unmatched. The CDR3 spells CASSQTSGRTYTQYF. The CDR3 DNA reads as TGTGCCAGCAGTCAGACTAGCGGGAGGACCTATACGCAGTATTTT. Filled out from reference TRBV7-2 and TRBJ2-3, the complete variable domain reads GAGVSQSPSNKVTEKGKDVELRCDPISGHTALYWYRQSLGQGLEFLIYFQGNSAPDKSGLPSDRFSAERTGGSVSTLTIQRTQQEDSAVYLCASSQTSGRTYTQYFGPGTRLTVL.

The rearrangement uses TRBV18 and TRBJ1-4; D is perhaps TRBD1 (6 bases). The CDR3 is 14 amino acids. Between the trimmed V and J ends, which lost 1 base and 8 bases, there was a span of 11 bases. The germline CDR1 and CDR2 sequences are KGHSH and LQKENI. The CDR3 here is CASSPRGLGEKLFF. CDR3 sequence (DNA): TGTGCCAGCTCACCACGGGGGCTGGGGGAAAAACTGTTTTTT.

The chain combines TRBV18 with TRBJ1-1; D not resolved. This CDR3 contains 12 residues. CDR1 and CDR2 (germline): KGHSH, LQKENI. V was pared by 3 bases and J by 5 bases, with 7 bases between. The CDR3 sequence is CASSPAMTEAFF. The CDR3 DNA reads TGTGCCAGCTCACCCGCGATGACTGAAGCTTTCTTT.

The genes are TRBV6-6 and TRBJ2-7; TRBD2 aligns across 7 bases. The V gene end was trimmed by 2 bases and the J gene end by 4 bases; junction bases not matched to a gene: 11. Germline values: CDR1 MNHNY, CDR2 SVGAGI (reference sequence). The CDR3 is made up of 16 amino acids. The DNA of the CDR3 is TGTGCCAGCAGTTACCCGGGGGGAGGGAGTGGTTACGAGCAGTACTTC. Its protein is CASSYPGGGSGYEQYF.

This chain joins TRBV7-3 and TRBJ1-1; D gene uncertain. There are 13 residues in the CDR3. Germline lookup yields CDR1 SGHTA and CDR2 FQGTGA. V lost 1 base and J 7 bases, leaving 10 bases between the germline ends. CDR3 loop: CASSLISGGEAFF. The CDR3 region has the DNA TGTGCCAGCAGCTTAATTTCAGGTGGTGAAGCTTTCTTT.

This clone was observed once. V gene TRBV7-9 combines with J gene TRBJ1-1, with TRBD1 as a possible D gene (6 bases). With 4 bases removed from V and 4 bases from J, the gap between germline ends came to 16 bases. The germline CDR1 and CDR2 sequences are SEHNR and FQNEAQ (reference sequence). CDR3 size: 15 residues. CDR3 amino acids: CASSSFGGLGTEAFF. CDR3 nucleotides: TGTGCCAGCAGCTCCTTCGGGGGGCTCGGCACTGAAGCTTTCTTT.

The CDR3 coding sequence is TGTGCCAGCAGTGAAGAGGGGGCTCCGGCTAACTATGGCTACACCTTC. As protein: CASSEEGAPANYGYTF. The chain uses TRBV6-1 and TRBJ1-2; 7 nucleotides align to TRBD1. Germline V gives CDR1 MNHNS, CDR2 SASEGT. The CDR3 consists of 16 residues. Trimming took 1 base from V and 0 from J; bases not matched to a gene: 5.

The CDR3 region has the DNA TGTGCCAGCAGCTGGGGAGGGGGTCGAGGGACTGAAGCTTTCTTT. This translates into CASSWGGGRGTEAFF. The V call is TRBV5-6, the J call TRBJ1-1; the D gene is possibly TRBD1 (6 bases). This CDR3 has 15 amino acids. V lost 3 bases to trimming and J lost 5 bases, with 17 bases between them. Looked up from germline, CDR1 is SGHDT and CDR2 is YYEEEE.

The sample holds one count of this clone. This sequence joins TRBV6-5 and TRBJ1-1; 7 bases align to TRBD1. Trimming took 5 bases from V and 1 from J; bases not matched to a gene: 7. Germline CDR1 and CDR2: MNHEY and SVGAGI. The CDR3 totals 15 residues. CDR3 sequence: CASSQDRVPNTEAFF. As DNA, the CDR3 is TGTGCCAGCAGTCAAGACAGGGTCCCGAACACTGAAGCTTTCTTT.

This clone was detected only once. V usage is TRBV7-9 and J usage is TRBJ2-7; D ambiguous. Per the germline V gene, CDR1 is SEHNR and CDR2 is FQNEAQ (reference sequence). Trimming removed 7 bases at V and 5 bases at J, with 12 bases between. The CDR3 totals 12 residues. The chain's CDR3 is CASNSLLNEQYF. CDR3 nucleotide sequence: TGTGCCAGCAACTCCTTATTGAACGAGCAGTACTTC.

The chain recombines TRBV19 with TRBJ2-7, with 7 bases identical to TRBD2. CDR3 length: 15 residues. Germline V gene data show CDR1 as LNHDA and CDR2 as SQIVND (reference sequence). The trim removed 7 bases at V and 7 bases at J, leaving 16 bases unmatched. The CDR3 loop reads CASKKTSAPGWEQYF. CDR3 sequence (DNA): TGTGCCAGTAAGAAAACTAGCGCCCCGGGGTGGGAGCAGTACTTC.

This clone was counted once. The rearrangement links TRBV4-1 to TRBJ2-1; 7 bases match TRBD1. After removal of 0 bases from V and 4 bases from J, the junction contained 3 bases not matched to a gene. Looked up from germline, CDR1 is MGHRA and CDR2 is YSYEKL. CDR3 length equals 15 residues. The CDR3 DNA follows: TGCGCCAGCAGCCAAGATCAGGGGGAGTACAATGAGCAGTTCTTC. Its protein product is CASSQDQGEYNEQFF.